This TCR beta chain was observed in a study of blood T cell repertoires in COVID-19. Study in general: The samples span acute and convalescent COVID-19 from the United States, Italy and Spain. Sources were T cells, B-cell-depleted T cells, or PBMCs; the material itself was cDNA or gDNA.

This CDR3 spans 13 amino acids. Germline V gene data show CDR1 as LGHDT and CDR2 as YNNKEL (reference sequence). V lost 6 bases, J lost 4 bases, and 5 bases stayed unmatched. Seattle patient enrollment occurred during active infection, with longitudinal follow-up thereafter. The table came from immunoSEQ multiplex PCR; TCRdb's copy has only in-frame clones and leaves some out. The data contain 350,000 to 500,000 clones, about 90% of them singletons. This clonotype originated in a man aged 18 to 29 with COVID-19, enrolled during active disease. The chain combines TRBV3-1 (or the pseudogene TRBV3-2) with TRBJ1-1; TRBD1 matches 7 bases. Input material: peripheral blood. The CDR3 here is CASRYPGGTEAFF. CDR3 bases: TGTGCCAGCAGGTACCCAGGGGGCACTGAAGCTTTCTTT.